Presented here are 14 T cell receptor beta chains from one specimen sequenced in a study of naive and memory T cell subsets. Ligated cDNA underwent four rounds of PCR with nested alpha and beta constant region primers and SP2. TCRdb called the UMI-ligation and nested PCR reads again in MiXCR, with one record for every CDR3 protein. Counted here are tens of thousands of distinct CDR3 sequences, more than 9.5% occurring once; the ten biggest clones make up roughly 3.9%. The treatment was: skin biopsy from PPD injection site in Mantoux-positive individual. TCR cDNA received a 3' ligated oligonucleotide that carried a UMI. Sequencing was performed on skin, taken from a tuberculin skin test site. The receptors were sampled from an adult in good health.

This clonotype was counted ten times or more. CDR3 loop: CASSLFRGTGYNEQFF. The CDR3 coding sequence is TGTGCCAGCAGTTTATTTAGAGGGACAGGTTACAATGAGCAGTTCTTC. The chain has TRBV27 and TRBJ2-1; 8 bases are a match to TRBD1. Germline assignment: CDR1 MNHEY and CDR2 SMNVEV (reference sequence). With V trimmed by 1 base and J by 4 bases, 6 bases remained unmatched. The CDR3 is 16 amino acids.

At least ten counts were recorded for this clonotype. V gene TRBV7-2 combines with J gene TRBJ2-1; no clear D. The V gene lost 0 bases and the J gene lost 10 bases, with 10 bases spanning the gap. From germline, CDR1 is SGHTA and CDR2 FQGNSA. The CDR3 has 13 amino acids. CDR3 DNA: TGTGCCAGCAGCTTAGCCGCAGGCGGCGAGCAGTTCTTC. This translates into CASSLAAGGEQFF.

This clonotype was counted many times. The J gene is TRBJ1-5, the V gene TRBV24-1; perhaps TRBD1 as D (5 bases). The CDR3 sequence is 13 residues long. Germline-derived CDR1 and CDR2 are KGHDR and SFDVKD. V lost 7 bases to trimming and J lost 1 base, with 7 bases between them. This chain's CDR3 is CATRGQSNQPQHF. The DNA for the CDR3 is TGTGCCACCAGAGGACAAAGCAATCAGCCCCAGCATTTT.

The chain is built from TRBV5-1 and TRBJ1-2; maybe TRBD1 (5 bases). Germline V lookup: CDR1 SGHRS, CDR2 YFSETQ. V lost 4 bases and J 3 bases, leaving 16 bases between the germline ends. This CDR3 has 15 amino acids. The CDR3 reads CASSPHGTADYGYTF. For the CDR3, the DNA is TGCGCCAGCAGCCCACATGGGACGGCCGACTATGGCTACACCTTC.

This clonotype was observed many times. The rearrangement uses TRBV27 and TRBJ2-3; TRBD2 matches 7 bases. The junction had 12 bases not matched to a gene; V was cut back by 5 bases and J by 4 bases. Germline V gene lookup returns CDR1 MNHEY and CDR2 SMNVEV (reference sequence). CDR3 length equals 16 residues. DNA for the CDR3: TGTGCCAGCAGTCCAACCCCCTCGGGAGGCGCAGATACGCAGTATTTT. Its protein product is CASSPTPSGGADTQYF.

This clonotype has a count of ten or more. The chain combines TRBV20-1 with TRBJ2-7; D is unresolved. This CDR3 has 12 residues. Germline CDR1 reads DFQATT; CDR2 reads SNEGSKA (reference sequence). V was shortened by 0 bases and J by 6 bases, with 9 bases between the two germline ends. CDR3 bases: TGCAGTGCTAGAGACCCGCGCCGCGAGCAGTACTTC. Protein sequence: CSARDPRREQYF.

This clonotype was counted many times. The rearrangement uses TRBV7-2 and TRBJ2-7, with D possibly matching TRBD2 (6 bases). The V end was cut by 1 base, the J end by 6 bases, with 10 bases between. The CDR3 contains 13 residues. Germline loops: CDR1 SGHTA, CDR2 FQGNSA. CDR3 in DNA: TGTGCCAGCAGCTTAGGGACTACCCTCGAGCAGTACTTC. Encoded protein: CASSLGTTLEQYF.

This clonotype was picked up a small number of times. The rearrangement uses TRBV5-1 and TRBJ2-5; 7 nucleotides align to TRBD1. V lost 4 bases and J lost 2; bases outside the gene matches: 5. The CDR3 runs 14 residues. Germline lookup yields CDR1 SGHRS and CDR2 YFSETQ. The CDR3 sequence is CASSRDSKQETQYF. In DNA form, the CDR3 reads TGCGCCAGCAGCAGGGACAGCAAACAAGAGACCCAGTACTTC.

At least ten counts were recorded for this clonotype. The chain recombines TRBV12-3 or TRBV12-4 with TRBJ2-2; 7 bases are shared with TRBD1. The CDR3 spans 16 residues. V shed 2 bases, J shed 2 bases, and the junction held 5 bases outside the gene matches. The CDR3 sequence: CASSLTGTDNTGELFF. CDR3 bases: TGTGCCAGCAGTTTAACGGGGACAGATAACACCGGGGAGCTGTTTTTT.

The J gene is TRBJ2-5, the V gene TRBV20-1; 7 nucleotides match TRBD2. Trimming at V came to 4 bases and at J to 1 base, leaving 9 bases not matched to a gene. Germline-derived CDR1 and CDR2 are DFQATT and SNEGSKA (reference sequence). The CDR3 spans 15 residues. In nucleotides, the CDR3 is TGCAGTGCTAAAGTGGTAGCGGGCCCCCAAGAGACCCAGTACTTC. This encodes CSAKVVAGPQETQYF.

The rearrangement links TRBV15 to TRBJ1-6; D gene ambiguous. The CDR3 runs to 15 residues. Germline V CDR1 and CDR2: LNHNV, YYDKDF (reference sequence). The germline V and J ends were trimmed by 6 bases and 0 bases, with 9 bases remaining between them. Here the CDR3 DNA reads TGTGCCACCAGGCCAGTAGGCTCCTATAATTCACCCCTCCACTTT. Translation gives CATRPVGSYNSPLHF.

The sample holds a few counts of this clonotype. The rearrangement joins TRBV20-1 to TRBJ2-7; weak D call: TRBD1 (5 bases). V was pared by 1 base and J by 0 bases, with 16 bases between. CDR1 and CDR2 (germline): DFQATT, SNEGSKA (reference sequence). The length of the CDR3 is 16 residues. The CDR3 DNA reads TGCAGTGCTAGAGGGCCTCGGACAAGGAGCTCCTACGAGCAGTACTTC. Translation: CSARGPRTRSSYEQYF.

This clonotype showed up just a few times. This chain uses TRBV23-1 with TRBJ1-5; a weak D match, TRBD1 (5 bases). TRBV23-1 is an ORF for which the function is uncertain. V lost 0 bases, J lost 1 base, and 22 bases lay in between. The CDR3 spans 20 residues. The CDR3 sequence: CASSQSENITGGKSNQPQHF. For the CDR3, the DNA is TGCGCCAGCAGTCAATCGGAGAACATAACAGGTGGAAAAAGCAATCAGCCCCAGCATTTT.

This clonotype appeared once. A much more abundant neighbour one base away suggests this may be a read error. The rearrangement uses TRBV7-9 and TRBJ2-4; 10 bases map to TRBD1. This CDR3 has 15 amino acids. J gave up 9 bases and V 6 bases, and 11 bases lay outside the gene matches. Germline loops: CDR1 SEHNR, CDR2 FQNEAQ (reference sequence). For the CDR3, the DNA is TGTGCCAGCAGTCGTGGGACAGGGGAGGGAACCATTCAGTACTTC. It encodes CASSRGTGEGTIQYF.